This TCR beta chain was sequenced during a study of memory CD4+ T cells and cytomegalovirus serostatus. Turning to the study itself: Healthy Belgian adult donors included several CMV-positive and 24 CMV-negative people.

Per the germline V gene, CDR1 is SGHVS and CDR2 is FQNEAQ. The CDR3 loop spans 18 amino acids. V lost 5 bases and J lost 1, with 21 bases in between. Study-wide results and caveats: A US-trained random forest predicted CMV serostatus with median AUC approximately 0.9. Suggested: most of the CMV-linked TCR signature lies in CD4+ memory cells.

Concerning this clone itself: Its antigen remains unidentified.

Single viable CD3+CD4+CD8-CD45RO+ cells were sorted as the memory CD4+ T cells. CD4+ T cells were isolated by positive magnetic selection. Assay: immunoSEQ multiplex PCR; the TCRdb copy retains only in-frame clones and omits some. The sample gives 50,000 to 60,000 clones, 82% of which show up once; less than 0.6% is in the top ten. The receptor's source is an adult in good health and CMV-seronegative. Sample: memory CD4+ T cells from blood. The rearrangement joins TRBV7-8 to TRBJ2-1; D tentatively reads TRBD1 or TRBD2 (6 bases each). As DNA, the CDR3 is TGTGCCAGCAGCCAGGGGCGGGGTAGGGGGAGGTCCTACAATGAGCAGTTCTTC. Amino acids: CASSQGRGRGRSYNEQFF. Full variable domain (remainder filled in from reference TRBV7-8 and TRBJ2-1): GAGVSQSPRYKVAKRGQDVALRCDPISGHVSLFWYQQALGQGPEFLTYFQNEAQLDKSGLPSDRFFAERPEGSVSTLKIQRTQQEDSAVYLCASSQGRGRGRSYNEQFFGPGTRLTVL.